This T cell receptor (beta chain) was retrieved from a study of cytomegalovirus exposure and HLA in healthy donors. CDR1 is MDHEN, CDR2 SYDVKM, per germline. The V gene lost 2 bases and the J gene lost 5 bases, with 10 bases spanning the gap. The CDR3 sequence is 13 residues long. In the PCR, 60 Vbeta and 13 Jbeta primers were used. Here immunoSEQ multiplex PCR was the method, and the copy in TCRdb shows in-frame clones only, minus some. This repertoire includes roughly 45,000 clones. Sequencing used PBMCs. The chain has TRBV28 and TRBJ2-7; D might be TRBD1 (6 bases). The sequence derives from a woman aged 25 to 39 in good health and CMV-seronegative. The CDR3 region is CASSLGGTDEQYF. The CDR3 nucleotides are TGTGCCAGCAGTTTAGGGGGCACCGACGAGCAGTACTTC. The full variable domain, rest sourced from reference TRBV28 and TRBJ2-7, is DVKVTQSSRYLVKRTGEKVFLECVQDMDHENMFWYRQDPGLGLRLIYFSYDVKMKEKGDIPEGYSVSREKKERFSLILESASTNQTSMYLCASSLGGTDEQYFGPGTRLTVT.